This T cell receptor beta chain was identified in a study of blood T cell repertoires in COVID-19. V lost 5 bases and J lost 1; bases outside the gene matches: 8. The CDR3 runs to 16 residues. From germline, CDR1 is SGHNT and CDR2 YENEEA. Original data processing: Amplified reference gene primers provided the basis for estimating nucleated cell counts. Clones were read by immunoSEQ multiplex PCR, and TCRdb kept only the in-frame ones, dropping some. That table is the source of V, J and clone size, and D and trimming were worked out from the DNA. The table has around 300,000 clones, more than 80% seen once; the top ten hold approximately 3.3%.

Sequenced: peripheral blood. This chain uses TRBV11-3 with TRBJ2-1; 7 positions match TRBD1. The source of this sequence is a woman between 35 and 50 years old with acute or convalescent COVID-19. This chain's CDR3 is CASSPTYRGSYNEQFF. Written as DNA, the CDR3 is TGTGCCAGCAGCCCCACGTACAGGGGATCCTACAATGAGCAGTTCTTC.